This T cell receptor beta chain was recorded in a study of blood T cell repertoires in COVID-19. Unmatched junction bases numbered 5, after V lost 2 bases and J lost 4 bases. This CDR3 has 14 amino acids. From germline, CDR1 is SGDLS and CDR2 YYNGEE. Original data processing: Counts of nucleated cells, estimated from reference gene primer amplification, were obtained. Produced via immunoSEQ multiplex PCR; TCRdb's table is partial and in-frame only. The V and J calls and clone size come from that table; D and trimming were worked out from the DNA. Among roughly 220,000 clones listed, about 88% were seen once. Those enrolled, adults aged 18 to 89 years, came from 25 or so US areas. Either two negative PCRs, clearance, or symptom resolution qualified Cohort 3 donors as recovered.

V and J are TRBV9 and TRBJ2-5; 7 bases line up with TRBD1. This sequence originates from a woman in her thirties who had recovered from COVID-19. The sequencing sample was made of PBMCs or T cells enriched from blood (not recorded which). CDR3: CASSVGQVRETQYF. The CDR3 DNA reads TGTGCCAGCAGCGTCGGACAGGTTCGAGAGACCCAGTACTTC.